Presented here are 23 T cell receptor beta chains from one specimen sequenced in a study of blood T cell repertoires in COVID-19. TCRdb's copy holds only in-frame clones and misses some; the assay was immunoSEQ multiplex PCR. The sample carries 110,000 or so clones, around 87% recorded once. Input material: peripheral blood. These receptors came from a human donor in a cohort sampled during active COVID-19.

The chain is built from TRBV19 and TRBJ2-1; D may be TRBD2 (6 bases). This CDR3 region has 17 residues. V was shortened by 5 bases and J by 5 bases, with 22 bases between the two germline ends. Germline CDR1 reads LNHDA; CDR2 reads SQIVND (reference sequence). The CDR3 sequence is CASSPFYWGVTNNEQFF. The CDR3 bases are TGTGCCAGTAGTCCATTTTATTGGGGGGTAACGAACAATGAGCAGTTCTTC.

V is TRBV7-7 and J is TRBJ2-2, with 7 nucleotides matching TRBD1. The V gene's germline CDR1 is SSHAT and CDR2 FNYEAQ (reference sequence). The CDR3 runs to 16 residues. The junction had 6 bases not matched to a gene; V was cut back by 0 bases and J by 5 bases. The CDR3 DNA follows: TGTGCCAGCAGCTTAGCATCGACAGGGTCGACCGGGGAGCTGTTTTTT. Translating gives CASSLASTGSTGELFF.

The CDR3 loop reads CASGSGQGAHEQYF. The CDR3, as DNA: TGTGCTAGTGGGTCCGGACAGGGGGCCCACGAGCAGTACTTC. This chain links TRBV12-5 with TRBJ2-7, with 11 nucleotides matching TRBD1. This CDR3 contains 14 residues. V gave up 6 bases and J gave up 5 bases; unmatched junction bases: 6. The germline V gene encodes CDR1 LGHNT and CDR2 FRNRAP.

The chain joins TRBV3-1 (or the pseudogene TRBV3-2) to TRBJ1-5; perhaps TRBD1 as D (5 bases). The CDR3 has 15 residues. Germline CDR1 is LGHDT and CDR2 is YNNKEL (reference sequence). V lost 0 bases to trimming and J lost 3 bases, with 9 bases between them. CDR3 sequence (DNA): TGTGCCAGCAGCCAAGATCGGGGGTACAATCAGCCCCAGCATTTT. Translating it yields CASSQDRGYNQPQHF.

The chain employs TRBV7-3 and TRBJ2-1; 7 positions agree with TRBD2. Germline trimming cut 1 base from V and 3 bases from J; bases unmatched to any gene: 3. In germline, CDR1 is SGHTA, CDR2 FQGTGA. The CDR3 has 15 residues. The CDR3 here is CASSLSGGSYNEQFF. CDR3 sequence (DNA): TGTGCCAGCAGCTTAAGCGGGGGAAGCTACAATGAGCAGTTCTTC.

The chain employs TRBV24-1 and TRBJ2-3, with 16 bases matching TRBD2. Germline-derived CDR1 and CDR2 are KGHDR and SFDVKD. Trimming removed 7 bases from V and 4 bases from J; junction bases left unmatched: 4. The CDR3 length is 16 residues. CDR3 sequence reads: CATRAGTSGGADTQYF. The CDR3 region has the DNA TGTGCCACCAGAGCTGGGACTAGCGGGGGGGCAGATACGCAGTATTTT.

This clone showed up just once. This CDR3 reads CASGLSDTQYF. The CDR3 region has the DNA TGTGCTAGTGGGTTATCAGATACGCAGTATTTT. The chain carries TRBV12-5 and TRBJ2-3; D remains unclear. Germline CDR1 reads LGHNT; CDR2 reads FRNRAP. This CDR3 comprises 11 residues. Trimming cost V 6 bases and J 4 bases, with 5 bases left between them.

This clone appeared once. The chain has TRBV28 and TRBJ2-4; D is perhaps TRBD1 (6 bases). Germline values: CDR1 MDHEN, CDR2 SYDVKM. The CDR3 is made up of 12 amino acids. V was shortened by 5 bases and J by 10 bases, with 12 bases between the two germline ends. The CDR3 sequence is CASSLGQRIQYF. The DNA of the CDR3 is TGTGCCAGCAGTCTAGGACAGCGAATTCAGTACTTC.

The chain has TRBV6-5 and TRBJ1-5; D ambiguous. The CDR3 length is 14 residues. The ends were cut back, 6 bases at V and 2 bases at J, with 11 bases in the middle. From germline, CDR1 is MNHEY and CDR2 SVGAGI. The CDR3 loop is CASSEWAGNQPQHF. CDR3 sequence (DNA): TGTGCCAGCAGCGAGTGGGCAGGCAATCAGCCCCAGCATTTT.

Details on this clone: This sample includes further DNA sequences coding for the same CDR3. The rearrangement uses TRBV5-1 and TRBJ2-3; 9 bases match TRBD2. CDR1 is SGHRS, CDR2 YFSETQ, per germline. CDR3 length: 15 amino acids. Unmatched junction bases numbered 1, after V lost 0 bases and J lost 2 bases. The CDR3 DNA follows: TGCGCCAGCAGCTTGGGCGGGGGGGCCACAGATACGCAGTATTTT. Translated, it gives CASSLGGGATDTQYF.

This chain connects TRBV5-1 to TRBJ2-3, with TRBD1 matching over 10 bases. Germline V gives CDR1 SGHRS, CDR2 YFSETQ. The junction had 9 bases not matched to a gene; V was cut back by 8 bases and J by 6 bases. There are 14 residues in the CDR3. This chain's CDR3 is CARRTGTGVDTQYF. CDR3 in DNA: TGCGCCAGAAGAACCGGGACAGGGGTTGATACGCAGTATTTT.

The genes are TRBV5-1 and TRBJ1-5, with D tentatively TRBD1 (6 bases). This CDR3 spans 13 amino acids. Deletions cut 3 bases from V and 7 bases from J, with 11 bases between. Germline loops: CDR1 SGHRS, CDR2 YFSETQ. CDR3 amino acids: CASSSTGSQPQHF. In nucleotides, the CDR3 is TGCGCCAGCAGCTCGACAGGCTCCCAGCCCCAGCATTTT. Using reference TRBV5-1 and TRBJ1-5 for the parts outside the CDR3, the full variable domain is KAGVTQTPRYLIKTRGQQVTLSCSPISGHRSVSWYQQTPGQGLQFLFEYFSETQRNKGNFPGRFSGRQFSNSRSEMNVSTLELGDSALYLCASSSTGSQPQHFGDGTRLSIL.

The chain joins TRBV18 to TRBJ2-7; a possible D gene is TRBD2 (6 bases). This CDR3 has 16 amino acids. The germline gives CDR1 KGHSH, CDR2 LQKENI. Trimming took off 3 bases at V and 0 bases at J, with 15 bases between the two ends. The CDR3: CASSPGPAGPSYEQYF. The CDR3 region has the DNA TGTGCCAGCTCACCGGGCCCAGCGGGTCCCTCCTACGAGCAGTACTTC.

The chain recombines TRBV19 with TRBJ1-5; TRBD1 is a possible D gene (5 bases). CDR3 length: 17 residues. V was pared by 3 bases and J by 7 bases, with 22 bases between. In germline, CDR1 is LNHDA, CDR2 SQIVND (reference sequence). The CDR3 DNA reads TGTGCCAGTAGTATTAATCCCTATGAGGCAGGGTTGCAGCCCCAGCATTTT. It encodes CASSINPYEAGLQPQHF.

The genes are TRBV9 and TRBJ2-2, with a weak D call TRBD1 (5 bases). The germline V gene encodes CDR1 SGDLS and CDR2 YYNGEE. Trimming stripped 4 bases from V and 3 bases from J, with 16 bases between. The CDR3 extends over 16 amino acids. Written as DNA, the CDR3 is TGTGCCAGCAGCTATGGTCCAGGGAAGGACACCGGGGAGCTGTTTTTT. Translating gives CASSYGPGKDTGELFF.

The CDR3 loop is CASSRGPYNEQFF. The CDR3 coding sequence is TGTGCCAGCAGCCGAGGGCCCTACAATGAGCAGTTCTTC. This sequence joins TRBV11-3 and TRBJ2-1; D is perhaps TRBD2 (5 bases). V lost 5 bases, J lost 2 bases, and 7 bases lay in between. This CDR3 contains 13 residues. Germline CDR1 reads SGHNT; CDR2 reads YENEEA.

The chain uses TRBV19 and TRBJ1-2; perhaps TRBD1 as D (6 bases). V was trimmed by 3 bases and J by 7 bases, leaving 15 bases between them. Per germline, CDR1 LNHDA and CDR2 SQIVND (reference sequence). The CDR3 loop spans 14 amino acids. CDR3 protein: CASSMGAPLVGYTF. DNA of the CDR3: TGTGCCAGTAGTATGGGGGCCCCGTTGGTTGGCTACACCTTC.

This clone was seen many times. The chain joins TRBV5-5 to TRBJ1-5; 10 nucleotides align to TRBD1. Germline values: CDR1 SGHKS, CDR2 YYEKEE (reference sequence). Trimming at V came to 3 bases and at J to 4 bases, leaving 13 bases not matched to a gene. This CDR3 region has 18 residues. The CDR3 nucleotides are TGTGCCAGCAGCTCGACCGGGACAGGGGAAGGAGGTAATCAGCCCCAGCATTTT. This encodes CASSSTGTGEGGNQPQHF.

The count of this clone is one. The CDR3 DNA is TGTGCCAGCCACGGGACAGGGGGCCAGAACACTGAAGCTTTCTTT. Amino acids: CASHGTGGQNTEAFF. This rearrangement joins TRBV11-3 to TRBJ1-1; 12 bases agree with TRBD1. Looked up from germline, CDR1 is SGHNT and CDR2 is YENEEA. The CDR3 covers 15 residues. The J segment lost 1 base and the V segment lost 8 bases, leaving 5 bases of the junction unmatched.

The J gene is TRBJ2-2, the V gene TRBV3-1 (or the pseudogene TRBV3-2); 13 bases align to TRBD2. Losses at the gene ends were 2 bases for V and 6 bases for J; bases not matched to a gene: 3. The CDR3 extends over 16 amino acids. The germline V gene encodes CDR1 LGHDT and CDR2 YNNKEL (reference sequence). Here the CDR3 reads CASSQRTSGSPGELFF. In nucleotides, the CDR3 is TGTGCCAGCAGCCAAAGGACTAGCGGGAGCCCCGGGGAGCTGTTTTTT.

This clone was counted a single time. The chain recombines TRBV10-3 with TRBJ2-7; 9 nucleotides match TRBD1. Germline CDR1 ENHRY, CDR2 SYGVKD. The V gene end was trimmed by 0 bases and the J gene end by 4 bases; junction bases not matched to a gene: 4. The CDR3 length is 15 residues. The CDR3 nucleotides read TGTGCCATCAGTGAGTCCGGGACAGGGAGATACGAGCAGTACTTC. Translated: CAISESGTGRYEQYF.

This clone was seen once. The CDR3 coding sequence is TGTGCCAGCAGCCAGCCGGGACTAGCGCGTAGCACAGATACGCAGTATTTT. Translating gives CASSQPGLARSTDTQYF. The chain couples TRBV3-1 (or the pseudogene TRBV3-2) to TRBJ2-3, with 10 bases aligning to TRBD2. Germline CDR1 is LGHDT and CDR2 is YNNKEL (reference sequence). The CDR3 length is 17 residues. Trimming at V came to 3 bases and at J to 0 bases, leaving 6 bases not matched to a gene.

CDR3 loop: CASRQGNGNTIYF. CDR3 DNA: TGTGCCAGCAGACAGGGCAATGGAAACACCATATATTTT. The genes are TRBV12-3 or TRBV12-4 and TRBJ1-3, with a tentative D call TRBD1 (6 bases). V was pared by 6 bases and J by 3 bases, with 9 bases between. The CDR3 has 13 residues.